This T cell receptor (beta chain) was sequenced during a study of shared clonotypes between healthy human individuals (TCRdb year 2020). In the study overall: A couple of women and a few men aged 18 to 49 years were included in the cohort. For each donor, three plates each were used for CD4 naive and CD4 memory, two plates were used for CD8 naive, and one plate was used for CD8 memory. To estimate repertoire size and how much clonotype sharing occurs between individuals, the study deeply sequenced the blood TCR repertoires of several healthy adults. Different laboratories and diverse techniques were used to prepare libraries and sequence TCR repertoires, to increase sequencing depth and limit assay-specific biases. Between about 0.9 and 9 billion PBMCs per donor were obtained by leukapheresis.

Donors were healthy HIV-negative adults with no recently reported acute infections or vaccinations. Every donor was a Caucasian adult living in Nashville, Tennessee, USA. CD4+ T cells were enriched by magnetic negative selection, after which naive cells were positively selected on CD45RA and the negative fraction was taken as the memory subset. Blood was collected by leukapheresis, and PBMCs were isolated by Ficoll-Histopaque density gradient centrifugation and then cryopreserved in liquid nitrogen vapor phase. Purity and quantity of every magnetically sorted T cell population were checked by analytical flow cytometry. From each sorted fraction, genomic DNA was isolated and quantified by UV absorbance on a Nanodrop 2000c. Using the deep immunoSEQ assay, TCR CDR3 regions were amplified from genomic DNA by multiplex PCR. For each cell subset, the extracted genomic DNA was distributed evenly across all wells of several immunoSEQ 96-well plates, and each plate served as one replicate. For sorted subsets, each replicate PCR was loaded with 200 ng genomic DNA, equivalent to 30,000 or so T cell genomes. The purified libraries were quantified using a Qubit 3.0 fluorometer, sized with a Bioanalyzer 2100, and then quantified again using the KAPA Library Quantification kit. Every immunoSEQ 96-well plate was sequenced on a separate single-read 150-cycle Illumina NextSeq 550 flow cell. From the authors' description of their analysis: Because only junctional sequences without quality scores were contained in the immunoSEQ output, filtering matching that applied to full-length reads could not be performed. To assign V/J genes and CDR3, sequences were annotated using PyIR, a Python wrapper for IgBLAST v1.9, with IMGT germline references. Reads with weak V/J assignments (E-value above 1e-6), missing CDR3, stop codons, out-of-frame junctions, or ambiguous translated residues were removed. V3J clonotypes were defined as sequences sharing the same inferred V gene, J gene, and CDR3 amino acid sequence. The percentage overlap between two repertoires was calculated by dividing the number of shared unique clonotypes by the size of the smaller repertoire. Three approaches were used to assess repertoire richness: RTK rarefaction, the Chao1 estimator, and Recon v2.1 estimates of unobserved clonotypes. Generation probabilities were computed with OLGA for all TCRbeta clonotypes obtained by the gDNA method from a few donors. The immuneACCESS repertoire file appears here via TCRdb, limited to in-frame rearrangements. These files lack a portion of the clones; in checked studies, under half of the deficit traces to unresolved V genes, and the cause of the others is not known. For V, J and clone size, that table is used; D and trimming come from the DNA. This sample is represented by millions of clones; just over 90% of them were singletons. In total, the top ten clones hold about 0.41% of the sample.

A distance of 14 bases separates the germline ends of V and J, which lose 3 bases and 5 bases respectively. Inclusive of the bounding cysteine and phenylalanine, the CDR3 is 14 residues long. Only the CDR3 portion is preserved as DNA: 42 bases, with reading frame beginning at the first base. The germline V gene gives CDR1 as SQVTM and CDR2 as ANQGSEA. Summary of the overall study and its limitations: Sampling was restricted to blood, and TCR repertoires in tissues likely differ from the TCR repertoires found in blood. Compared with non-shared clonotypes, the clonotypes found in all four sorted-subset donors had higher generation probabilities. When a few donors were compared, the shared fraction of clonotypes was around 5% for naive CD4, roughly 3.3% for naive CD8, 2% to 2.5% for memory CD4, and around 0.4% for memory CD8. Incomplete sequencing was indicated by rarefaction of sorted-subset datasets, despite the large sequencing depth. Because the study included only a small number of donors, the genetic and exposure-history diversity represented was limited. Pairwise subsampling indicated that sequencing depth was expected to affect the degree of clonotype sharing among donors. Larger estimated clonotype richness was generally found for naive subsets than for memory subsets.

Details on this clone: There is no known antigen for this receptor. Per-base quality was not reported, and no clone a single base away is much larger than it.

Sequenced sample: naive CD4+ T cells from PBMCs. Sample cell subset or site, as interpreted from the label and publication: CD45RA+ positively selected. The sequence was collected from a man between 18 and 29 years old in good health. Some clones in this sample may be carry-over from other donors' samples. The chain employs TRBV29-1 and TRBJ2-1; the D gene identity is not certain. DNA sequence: TGCAGCGTTGACCTGGTCCCACGCCACAATGAGCAGTTCTTC. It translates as CSVDLVPRHNEQFF.